These 28 T cell receptor beta chains share one sample of origin, sequenced in a study of CD8+CD57+ T cells in acquired aplastic anemia. TCR beta VDJ and CDR3 profiles were obtained from a genomic DNA template. TCRdb re-called the reads through MiXCR, storing one row per CDR3 protein. The profile shows 250,000 to 300,000 distinct CDR3 sequences, 45% to 65% of them singletons. All patients picked for sequencing had shown, by flow cytometry, an expansion of CD8+CD57+ cells. The sequenced material came from sorted CD4+, CD8+, or CD8+CD57+ T cells (not recorded which) from PBMCs. The receptors stem from a human donor with aplastic anemia.

The V call is TRBV14, the J call TRBJ1-1, with no clear D. CDR3 length: 15 residues. Between the trimmed V and J ends, which lost 4 bases and 0 bases, there was a span of 12 bases. The germline V gene has CDR1 SGHDN and CDR2 FVKESK. The CDR3 loop reads CASSPLPGLNTEAFF. DNA of the CDR3: TGTGCCAGCAGCCCCTTGCCCGGACTGAACACTGAAGCTTTCTTT.

V usage is TRBV15 and J usage is TRBJ1-1; D gene ambiguous. V was trimmed by 1 base and J by 1 base, leaving 4 bases between them. Germline V CDR1 and CDR2: LNHNV, YYDKDF (reference sequence). The CDR3 runs to 13 residues. Here the CDR3 reads CATSRGPNTEAFF. The CDR3 nucleotides are TGTGCCACCAGCAGAGGACCGAACACTGAAGCTTTCTTT. Together with reference TRBV15 and TRBJ1-1, the CDR3 gives the full variable domain: DAMVIQNPRYQVTQFGKPVTLSCSQTLNHNVMYWYQQKSSQAPKLLFHYYDKDFNNEADTPDNFQSRRPNTSFCFLDIRSPGLGDTAMYLCATSRGPNTEAFFGQGTRLTVV.

The chain carries TRBV7-2 and TRBJ2-4; 10 nucleotides agree with TRBD2. The V segment lost 5 bases and the J segment 7 bases; nucleotides outside the gene matches: 8. CDR1 and CDR2 (germline): SGHTA, FQGNSA. The CDR3 has 15 residues. CDR3 sequence reads: CASSQRGGRDNIQYF. CDR3 sequence (DNA): TGTGCCAGCAGCCAGCGGGGGGGGAGAGATAACATTCAGTACTTC.

In this sample, this clonotype turned up many times. V and J are TRBV5-1 and TRBJ2-3; TRBD1 might be the D (5 bases). CDR3 length: 13 amino acids. V gave up 0 bases and J gave up 4 bases, with 6 bases separating them. Germline CDR1 SGHRS, CDR2 YFSETQ. CDR3 sequence (DNA): TGCGCCAGCAGCTTGGAGGGGTCAGATACGCAGTATTTT. Its translation is CASSLEGSDTQYF.

This clonotype is a singleton in its sample. Its ends do not fully match the called genes, so a read error is possible. V usage is TRBV5-5 and J usage is TRBJ2-2, with TRBD2 matching 15 bases. Germline values: CDR1 SGHKS, CDR2 YYEKEE (reference sequence). The CDR3 covers 20 residues. The CDR3 here is CASSSDTGLAGGPRTGEPFF. CDR3 in DNA: TGCGCCAGCAGCTCCGACACAGGACTAGCGGGGGGGCCTCGGACCGGGGAGCCGTTTTTT.

The V gene is TRBV10-3, the J gene TRBJ2-2, with no clear D. The germline gives CDR1 ENHRY, CDR2 SYGVKD. Trimming removed 5 bases from V and 1 base from J, with 8 bases in between. The CDR3 is 14 amino acids. The CDR3 here is CAISTTLNTGELFF. The CDR3 coding sequence is TGTGCCATCAGTACGACACTGAACACCGGGGAGCTGTTTTTT.

This clonotype was observed many times. The V call is TRBV9, the J call TRBJ2-3, with D tentatively TRBD2 (6 bases). CDR1 SGDLS and CDR2 YYNGEE come from the germline V gene. V was cut by 4 bases and J by 2 bases, with 11 bases left in between. The CDR3 is 14 amino acids. CDR3 loop: CASSPGLSTDTQYF. Written as DNA, the CDR3 is TGTGCCAGCAGCCCGGGACTCTCCACAGATACGCAGTATTTT.

In this sample, this clonotype turned up many times. The chain joins TRBV7-2 to TRBJ2-2, with 10 bases fitting TRBD1. With 5 bases clipped from V and 2 bases from J, the junction kept 11 bases outside the gene matches. The CDR3 is 18 residues long. Germline V gene lookup returns CDR1 SGHTA and CDR2 FQGNSA. CDR3 residues: CASSARDRGAINTGELFF. CDR3 nucleotide sequence: TGTGCCAGCAGCGCACGGGACAGGGGAGCGATAAACACCGGGGAGCTGTTTTTT.

This clonotype has a handful of counts. Since a much larger clone is just one base distant, this may be a read error. The chain combines TRBV5-1 with TRBJ2-5, with D tentatively TRBD1 (6 bases). CDR1 is SGHRS, CDR2 YFSETQ, per germline. The CDR3 totals 15 residues. This CDR3 reads CACSLAGDGQETQYF. Written as DNA, the CDR3 is TGCGCCTGCAGCTTGGCAGGGGATGGGCAAGAGACCCAGTACTTC.

This chain uses TRBV24-1 with TRBJ2-2, with D possibly called TRBD1 or TRBD2 (5 bases each). This CDR3 region has 15 residues. V was shortened by 4 bases and J by 2 bases, with 10 bases between the two germline ends. Germline V gene lookup returns CDR1 KGHDR and CDR2 SFDVKD. The CDR3 sequence is CATSDAGANTGELFF. The CDR3 bases are TGTGCCACCAGTGACGCCGGGGCAAACACCGGGGAGCTGTTTTTT.

This clonotype was recorded a few times. The chain employs TRBV6-5 and TRBJ2-1, with 11 nucleotides matching TRBD1. The germline gives CDR1 MNHEY, CDR2 SVGAGI. The CDR3 loop spans 18 amino acids. The junction had 11 bases not matched to a gene; V was cut back by 0 bases and J by 7 bases. CDR3 sequence reads: CASSYSLFRRDRGNEQFF. In DNA form, the CDR3 reads TGTGCCAGCAGTTACTCGTTATTCCGTCGGGACAGGGGGAATGAGCAGTTCTTC.

This clonotype has a count of ten or more. The chain links TRBV19 to TRBJ1-4; TRBD1 might be the D (6 bases). Trimming cost V 6 bases and J 4 bases, with 12 bases left between them. The germline V gene has CDR1 LNHDA and CDR2 SQIVND (reference sequence). The CDR3 has 14 amino acids. CDR3 sequence: CASSWGLINEKLFF. CDR3 in DNA: TGTGCCAGTAGCTGGGGGCTGATTAATGAAAAACTGTTTTTT.

The chain recombines TRBV28 with TRBJ2-7; D is unresolved. Trimming cost V 10 bases and J 4 bases, with 14 bases left between them. CDR1 is MDHEN and CDR2 is SYDVKM in the germline V gene. The CDR3 has 12 residues. In DNA, the CDR3 is TGTGCCATCGGATGGACGACATACGAGCAGTACTTC. Residues: CAIGWTTYEQYF.

The chain combines TRBV7-9 with TRBJ2-7; the D gene is possibly TRBD2 (6 bases). V lost 0 bases to trimming and J lost 3 bases, with 15 bases between them. The V gene's germline CDR1 is SEHNR and CDR2 FQNEAQ (reference sequence). The CDR3 extends over 16 amino acids. The CDR3 DNA sequence: TGTGCCAGCAGCTTAGCGAGGGCGGGAAGTGTCTACGAGCAGTACTTC. Translation gives CASSLARAGSVYEQYF. The variable domain in full, completed from reference TRBV7-9 and TRBJ2-7, reads DTGVSQNPRHKITKRGQNVTFRCDPISEHNRLYWYRQTLGQGPEFLTYFQNEAQLEKSRLLSDRFSAERPKGSFSTLEIQRTEQGDSAMYLCASSLARAGSVYEQYFGPGTRLTVT.

The V and J genes are TRBV19 and TRBJ1-1, with TRBD1 matching over 9 bases. Looked up from germline, CDR1 is LNHDA and CDR2 is SQIVND (reference sequence). CDR3 length: 12 residues. The ends lost 4 bases at V and 8 bases at J; junction bases unmatched: 2. CDR3 loop: CASSRQGGEAFF. The CDR3 DNA sequence: TGTGCCAGTAGTAGACAGGGGGGGGAAGCTTTCTTT. Using reference TRBV19 and TRBJ1-1 for the parts outside the CDR3, the full variable domain is DGGITQSPKYLFRKEGQNVTLSCEQNLNHDAMYWYRQDPGQGLRLIYYSQIVNDFQKGDIAEGYSVSREKKESFPLTVTSAQKNPTAFYLCASSRQGGEAFFGQGTRLTVV.

This chain links TRBV20-1 with TRBJ2-7; 13 bases match TRBD2. CDR3 length: 16 residues. The J segment lost 4 bases and the V segment lost 7 bases, leaving 13 bases of the junction unmatched. Germline values: CDR1 DFQATT, CDR2 SNEGSKA (reference sequence). The CDR3 region is CSVRTSGGIYLYEQYF. Written as DNA, the CDR3 is TGCAGTGTCCGGACTAGCGGGGGTATCTATCTGTACGAGCAGTACTTC.

The V gene is TRBV6-6, the J gene TRBJ2-7; 7 bases agree with TRBD1. The germline CDR1 and CDR2 sequences are MNHNY and SVGAGI (reference sequence). Trimming cost V 6 bases and J 2 bases; bases outside gene matches: 4. The CDR3 runs 13 residues. CDR3 protein: CASRKGQTYEQYF. The DNA of the CDR3 is TGTGCCAGCAGAAAGGGACAGACCTACGAGCAGTACTTC.

A word on this clonotype: Given the absence of the conserved phenylalanine or tryptophan at the CDR3 end, a read error is likely. The V and J genes are TRBV7-6 and TRBJ2-5; 9 positions agree with TRBD1. Germline values: CDR1 SGHVS, CDR2 FNYEAQ. V was pared by 5 bases and J by 11 bases, with 12 bases of the junction left unmatched. The length of the CDR3 is 14 residues. The CDR3: CASSIRTGDEEQYI. The CDR3 nucleotides are TGTGCCAGCAGCATCAGGACAGGGGATGAGGAGCAGTACATC.

The CDR3 region is CASSFIGDRDEKLFF. The CDR3 nucleotides read TGTGCCAGCTCCTTCATTGGGGACAGGGATGAAAAACTGTTTTTT. This chain links TRBV5-6 with TRBJ1-4, with 9 bases identical to TRBD1. The CDR3 length is 15 residues. V dropped 7 bases and J dropped 6; count of bases not matched to a gene: 10. Germline V gene data show CDR1 as SGHDT and CDR2 as YYEEEE. The full variable domain, rest sourced from reference TRBV5-6 and TRBJ1-4, is DAGVTQSPTHLIKTRGQQVTLRCSPKSGHDTVSWYQQALGQGPQFIFQYYEEEERQRGNFPDRFSGHQFPNYSSELNVNALLLGDSALYLCASSFIGDRDEKLFFGSGTQLSVL.

This chain joins TRBV9 and TRBJ1-4; D possibly corresponds to TRBD1 (5 bases). Looked up from germline, CDR1 is SGDLS and CDR2 is YYNGEE. Trimming pared 3 bases from V and 6 bases from J, leaving 12 bases between. The CDR3 has 14 residues. CDR3 in DNA: TGTGCCAGCAGCGACCGGGACGGTGATGAAAAACTGTTTTTT. Encoded protein: CASSDRDGDEKLFF. Full variable domain (rest looked up from reference TRBV9 and TRBJ1-4): DSGVTQTPKHLITATGQRVTLRCSPRSGDLSVYWYQQSLDQGLQFLIQYYNGEERAKGNILERFSAQQFPDLHSELNLSSLELGDSALYFCASSDRDGDEKLFFGSGTQLSVL.

This clonotype was counted a few times. The CDR3 reads CASSLADRDSYEQYF. The CDR3 coding sequence is TGTGCCAGCAGCTTGGCGGACAGGGATTCCTACGAGCAGTACTTC. This rearrangement joins TRBV5-4 to TRBJ2-7; 8 bases are shared with TRBD1. Unmatched junction bases numbered 3, after V lost 0 bases and J lost 1 base. Germline CDR1 is SGHNT and CDR2 is YYREEE (reference sequence). The CDR3 has 15 amino acids. The whole variable domain, remainder taken from reference TRBV5-4 and TRBJ2-7, is ETGVTQSPTHLIKTRGQQVTLRCSSQSGHNTVSWYQQALGQGPQFIFQYYREEENGRGNFPPRFSGLQFPNYSSELNVNALELDDSALYLCASSLADRDSYEQYFGPGTRLTVT.

This clonotype was picked up many times. V is TRBV7-6 and J is TRBJ2-3; 9 bases map to TRBD2. Germline V lookup: CDR1 SGHVS, CDR2 FNYEAQ. The CDR3 extends over 16 amino acids. The V gene end was trimmed by 2 bases and the J gene end by 5 bases; junction bases not matched to a gene: 8. Here the CDR3 DNA reads TGTGCCAGCAGCTTATTGGCTAGCGGGAAGGGAGATACGCAGTATTTT. This codes for CASSLLASGKGDTQYF.

A few counts support this clonotype. The chain has TRBV7-6 and TRBJ2-1; either TRBD1 or TRBD2 may fit D (5 bases each). Trimming removed 1 base from V and 12 bases from J, with 25 bases in between. The CDR3 is 17 amino acids. In germline, CDR1 is SGHVS, CDR2 FNYEAQ. Written as DNA, the CDR3 is TGTGCCAGCAGCTTAGGGCCCCCGGGACGGGTACTTCTAGGGCAGTTCTTC. Protein product: CASSLGPPGRVLLGQFF.

This clonotype occurred many times. The J gene is TRBJ2-2, the V gene TRBV5-8, with 9 bases fitting TRBD2. The ends lost 4 bases at V and 2 bases at J; junction bases unmatched: 12. The CDR3 loop spans 18 amino acids. Per germline, CDR1 SGHTS and CDR2 YDEGEE. In nucleotides, the CDR3 is TGTGCCAGCAGCGCGGGACTAGCCTTCCCCTCCAACACCGGGGAGCTGTTTTTT. Translated: CASSAGLAFPSNTGELFF.

CDR3 bases: TGCAGTGCTAGAGATGGAGACCGAATACTATCCCTCCACTTT. Amino acids: CSARDGDRILSLHF. The J gene is TRBJ1-6, the V gene TRBV20-1; D remains unclear. The CDR3 extends over 14 amino acids. The V gene lost 0 bases and the J gene lost 14 bases, with 17 bases spanning the gap. Germline V lookup: CDR1 DFQATT, CDR2 SNEGSKA (reference sequence).

In regard to this clonotype: A much larger clonotype is one base distant, so this may be a read error. This rearrangement joins TRBV9 to TRBJ2-1; D not certain. Looked up from germline, CDR1 is SGDLS and CDR2 is YYNGEE. Trimming removed 4 bases at V and 4 bases at J, with 6 bases between. There are 12 residues in the CDR3. CDR3 loop: CASSPHYNEQFF. In DNA, the CDR3 is TGTGCCAGCAGCCCTCATTACAATGAGCAGTTCTTC.

As concerns this clonotype: This may be a read error: a much more frequent sequence differs by one nucleotide. The chain couples TRBV7-9 to TRBJ2-4, with D unclear. Germline assignment: CDR1 SEHNR and CDR2 FQNEAQ (reference sequence). The CDR3 loop spans 13 amino acids. V lost 3 bases, J lost 8 bases, and 11 bases lay in between. Written as DNA, the CDR3 is TGTGCCAGCAGCTTTAAAGTTAGGGACATTCAGTACTTC. This translates into CASSFKVRDIQYF.

V usage is TRBV10-3 and J usage is TRBJ2-7; 10 nucleotides agree with TRBD1. The germline V gene encodes CDR1 ENHRY and CDR2 SYGVKD. Trimming cost V 4 bases and J 2 bases; bases outside gene matches: 5. The CDR3 sequence is 15 residues long. In DNA form, the CDR3 reads TGTGCCATCAGTGGATCCGGGACAGGGGCCTACGAGCAGTACTTC. Amino acids: CAISGSGTGAYEQYF.